Listed below are T cell receptor beta chains from one sample, sequenced in a study of beta chain features in type 1 diabetes. Some clones are missing from TCRdb's copy, which holds only in-frame ones; the method was immunoSEQ multiplex PCR. The repertoire holds roughly 150,000 clones, approximately 9.1% seen once, with 0.7% in the top ten. Sequencing was done on a sample of central memory CD4+ T cells from blood. The receptor set was obtained from a woman aged 30 to 39 with type 1 diabetes. Each CDR3 is given with its conserved first and last residue. D genes are given only for firm matches. Clone size appears in some rows only: once, few, many, or a class for an expanded clone.

clone size	D gene	V gene	J gene	CDR3 protein	CDR3 DNA
few	NA	TRBV6-5	TRBJ2-3	CASSYWQGGDTQYF	TGTGCCAGCAGTTATTGGCAGGGTGGAGATACGCAGTATTTT
few	TRBD2	TRBV11-2	TRBJ2-2	CASRVGREAWELFF	TGTGCCAGCAGGGTCGGGCGGGAGGCCTGGGAGCTGTTTTTT
few	NA	TRBV5-1	TRBJ2-1	CASSLVPHKNEQFF	TGCGCCAGCAGCTTGGTGCCCCACAAGAATGAGCAGTTCTTC
NA	NA	TRBV11-2	TRBJ2-1	CASSLESSSSIEQFF	TGTGCCAGCAGCTTAGAGTCCTCTTCTAGCATTGAGCAGTTCTTC
NA	NA	TRBV28	TRBJ1-2	CASSLSGSLVYGYTF	TGTGCCAGCAGTTTATCTGGGAGTCTGGTCTATGGCTACACCTTC
NA	NA	TRBV5-4	TRBJ2-2	CASSLDVNTGELFF	TGTGCCAGCAGCTTGGATGTAAACACCGGGGAGCTGTTTTTT
few	TRBD2	TRBV10-3	TRBJ2-3	CAISESTGSGGLTDTQYF	TGTGCCATCAGTGAGTCGACGGGAAGCGGGGGCCTCACAGATACGCAGTATTTT
NA	NA	TRBV28	TRBJ1-2	CASRRTALQDGYTF	TGTGCCAGCCGACGGACAGCCTTGCAGGATGGCTACACCTTC
NA	TRBD2	TRBV19	TRBJ2-5	CASSGAASGERVETQYF	TGTGCCAGTAGTGGGGCGGCTAGCGGGGAGCGAGTGGAGACCCAGTACTTC
NA	NA	TRBV2	TRBJ1-5	CASSPGRGQPQHF	TGTGCCAGCAGCCCAGGGCGCGGTCAGCCCCAGCATTTT
NA	TRBD1	TRBV5-1	TRBJ2-2	CASSFGQGGGTGELFF	TGCGCCAGCAGCTTCGGACAGGGAGGAGGGACCGGGGAGCTGTTTTTT
few	TRBD2	TRBV6-5	TRBJ2-7	CASSYVSGRNEQYF	TGTGCCAGCAGTTACGTCAGCGGGAGAAACGAGCAGTACTTC
NA	NA	TRBV6-5	TRBJ1-1	CASSYSGVGDTEAFF	TGTGCCAGCAGTTATTCCGGGGTCGGCGACACTGAAGCTTTCTTT
NA	TRBD2	TRBV5-1	TRBJ2-1	CASSSPSGSSYNEQFF	TGCGCCAGCAGCTCCCCCAGCGGGAGCTCCTACAATGAGCAGTTCTTC
NA	TRBD2	TRBV7-2	TRBJ2-7	CASSLEALAGGLSYEQYF	TGTGCCAGCAGCTTAGAGGCGCTAGCGGGAGGGCTCTCCTACGAGCAGTACTTC
NA	TRBD1	TRBV7-9	TRBJ2-3	CASSSRQGVGTDTQYF	TGTGCCAGCAGCTCCCGACAGGGCGTGGGCACAGATACGCAGTATTTT
few	TRBD1	TRBV9	TRBJ2-6	CASSVSPGQGSSGANVLTF	TGTGCCAGCAGCGTGTCACCGGGACAGGGGAGCTCTGGGGCCAACGTCCTGACTTTC
few	NA	TRBV6-5	TRBJ1-5	CASSRLEVGQPQHF	TGTGCCAGCAGCCGATTGGAGGTGGGACAGCCCCAGCATTTT
few	NA	TRBV5-1	TRBJ1-1	CASSTGLEGEAFF	TGCGCCAGCAGCACGGGCCTAGAGGGTGAAGCTTTCTTT
NA	NA	TRBV29-1	TRBJ1-1	CSVKQSGVTEAFF	TGCAGCGTAAAACAATCAGGGGTTACTGAAGCTTTCTTT
many	NA	TRBV7-9	TRBJ1-4	CASSWQGYGEKLFF	TGTGCCAGCAGTTGGCAGGGCTATGGCGAAAAACTGTTTTTT
NA	NA	TRBV2	TRBJ1-4	CASSVGGGDTEKLFF	TGTGCCAGCAGTGTAGGGGGGGGAGACACCGAAAAACTGTTTTTT
NA	TRBD2	TRBV7-3	TRBJ2-7	CASSPLGGRAGYEQYF	TGTGCCAGCAGCCCCCTCGGGGGGAGGGCCGGGTACGAGCAGTACTTC
few	NA	TRBV10-3	TRBJ1-4	CAIGLNPREKLFF	TGTGCCATCGGTCTAAACCCCAGGGAAAAACTGTTTTTT
NA	NA	TRBV6-5	TRBJ2-1	CASRKTGGGNEQFF	TGTGCCAGCAGAAAAACAGGGGGAGGGAATGAGCAGTTCTTC
NA	TRBD1	TRBV30	TRBJ1-4	CAWSPGTAEKLFF	TGTGCCTGGAGTCCCGGGACAGCCGAAAAACTGTTTTTT
few	NA	TRBV5-1	TRBJ1-3	CASSSGGVLSGNTIYF	TGCGCCAGCAGCTCAGGAGGGGTCCTCTCTGGAAACACCATATATTTT
few	NA	TRBV4-1	TRBJ2-3	CASSPLGGAPDTQYF	TGCGCCAGCAGCCCGCTCGGGGGAGCCCCAGATACGCAGTATTTT
few	NA	TRBV4-1	TRBJ2-2	CASSQEGGLVLGELFF	TGCGCCAGCAGCCAAGAGGGAGGTCTAGTCCTCGGGGAGCTGTTTTTT
few	NA	TRBV9	TRBJ2-4	CASSPRDNKNIQYF	TGTGCCAGCAGCCCACGGGACAACAAAAACATTCAGTACTTC
few	NA	TRBV28	TRBJ2-1	CASSQLDGGGSYNEQFF	TGTGCCAGCAGCCAGCTGGATGGAGGTGGCTCCTACAATGAGCAGTTCTTC
NA	NA	TRBV5-1	TRBJ2-2	CASMVGDLNTGELFF	TGCGCCAGCATGGTAGGGGATCTAAACACCGGGGAGCTGTTTTTT
few	NA	TRBV9	TRBJ1-1	CASSVDVQDTEAFF	TGTGCCAGCAGCGTAGATGTACAAGACACTGAAGCTTTCTTT
few	TRBD1	TRBV4-2	TRBJ1-2	CASSPVGQGTYGYTF	TGTGCCAGCAGCCCAGTAGGACAGGGGACCTATGGCTACACCTTC
NA	NA	TRBV5-6	TRBJ2-3	CASSSTSERPTDTQYF	TGTGCCAGCAGCTCGACCTCAGAGCGGCCCACAGATACGCAGTATTTT
NA	NA	TRBV11-2	TRBJ2-3	CASSLDLAADTQYF	TGTGCCAGCAGCTTAGATTTGGCAGCAGATACGCAGTATTTT
NA	TRBD2	TRBV9	TRBJ2-2	CASSLGLAGVAGGELFF	TGTGCCAGCAGCTTAGGACTAGCGGGAGTGGCGGGCGGGGAGCTGTTTTTT
NA	NA	TRBV2	TRBJ2-2	CASRSRELFF	TGTGCCAGCAGGAGTCGGGAGCTGTTTTTT
NA	NA	TRBV7-3	TRBJ2-1	CASSLMGGPYNEQFF	TGTGCCAGCAGCTTAATGGGGGGGCCTTACAATGAGCAGTTCTTC
few	NA	TRBV4-1	TRBJ2-7	CASSQDPAGNYEQYF	TGCGCCAGCAGCCAAGATCCCGCAGGGAACTACGAGCAGTACTTC
few	NA	TRBV18	TRBJ2-1	CASSPPFRVYNEQFF	TGTGCCAGCTCACCACCGTTCCGCGTTTACAATGAGCAGTTCTTC
NA	NA	TRBV29-1	TRBJ2-5	CSVNFLGGPQYF	TGCAGCGTTAACTTCCTGGGGGGACCCCAGTACTTC
NA	NA	TRBV9	TRBJ2-7	CASSPSMANYEQYF	TGTGCCAGCAGCCCAAGTATGGCAAACTACGAGCAGTACTTC
few	NA	TRBV27	TRBJ1-2	CASGGDYGYTF	TGTGCCAGCGGGGGGGACTATGGCTACACCTTC
few	NA	TRBV2	TRBJ2-5	CASGQHQETQYF	TGTGCCAGCGGACAGCATCAAGAGACCCAGTACTTC
few	TRBD2	TRBV19	TRBJ2-6	CASSPLAGAGANVLTF	TGTGCCAGTAGTCCACTAGCGGGAGCTGGGGCCAACGTCCTGACTTTC
once	TRBD2	TRBV7-2	TRBJ2-5	CASSPGLAGGFETQYF	TGTGCCAGCAGCCCGGGACTAGCGGGAGGTTTTGAGACCCAGTACTTC
NA	TRBD1	TRBV19	TRBJ2-2	CASSTPGTGVTGELFF	TGTGCCAGTAGTACCCCGGGGACAGGGGTGACCGGGGAGCTGTTTTTT
few	NA	TRBV28	TRBJ2-7	CASNPETGFYEQYF	TGTGCCAGCAACCCTGAAACAGGGTTCTACGAGCAGTACTTC
few	TRBD2	TRBV28	TRBJ2-1	CASCSYTGTNYNEQFF	TGTGCCAGCTGTTCGTACACCGGGACTAACTACAATGAGCAGTTCTTC
few	NA	TRBV10-3	TRBJ1-2	CAISEGQSYGYTF	TGTGCCATCAGTGAGGGACAGTCCTATGGCTACACCTTC
NA	NA	TRBV18	TRBJ1-1	CASSPAVHDTEAFF	TGTGCCAGCTCACCTGCAGTACACGACACTGAAGCTTTCTTT
few	TRBD2	TRBV5-6	TRBJ2-1	CASSPTTSGRTYNEQFF	TGTGCCAGCAGCCCCACGACTAGCGGGAGGACATACAATGAGCAGTTCTTC
many	NA	TRBV4-2	TRBJ2-1	CASSQDAVRNEQFF	TGTGCCAGCAGCCAAGATGCGGTGCGGAATGAGCAGTTCTTC
few	NA	TRBV5-6	TRBJ2-7	CASNSGGYSYEQYF	TGTGCCAGCAACTCGGGGGGCTACTCCTACGAGCAGTACTTC
NA	NA	TRBV7-9	TRBJ2-1	CASSRTVSYNEQFF	TGTGCCAGCAGCCGGACAGTCTCATACAATGAGCAGTTCTTC
medium-sized	NA	TRBV4-1	TRBJ2-5	CASSQGNFEETQYF	TGCGCCAGCAGCCAAGGAAACTTTGAAGAGACCCAGTACTTC
NA	NA	TRBV30	TRBJ2-3	CAWSPDYTQYF	TGTGCCTGGAGTCCGGACTATACGCAGTATTTT
few	TRBD2	TRBV4-2	TRBJ2-3	CASSQEASGNADTQYF	TGTGCCAGCAGCCAAGAAGCTAGCGGGAACGCAGATACGCAGTATTTT
few	TRBD1	TRBV7-9	TRBJ1-1	CASSRQGITEAFF	TGTGCCAGCAGCCGACAGGGTATCACTGAAGCTTTCTTT